Below, 22 T cell receptor beta chains from the same sample are listed, as sequenced in a study of T cell responses to AZD1222 COVID-19 vaccine. Data came from immunoSEQ multiplex PCR; TCRdb stores just in-frame clones and leaves some out. Of around 270,000 clones in the sample, 90% to 95% are singletons; the top ten hold 0.55%. The starting material was peripheral blood, obtained 28 days after the second AZD1222 dose. These receptors originate from an adult who received the AZD1222 COVID-19 vaccine.

CDR3 nucleotides: TGTGCCACCAGCAGACCTGGGGGCGGGGGGGGCACCGGGGAGCTGTTTTTT. Translated, it gives CATSRPGGGGGTGELFF. V usage is TRBV15 and J usage is TRBJ2-2; TRBD2 matches 9 bases. V was clipped by 2 bases and J by 4 bases; unmatched bases: 8. The CDR3 runs 17 residues. Germline V gene sequence: CDR1 LNHNV, CDR2 YYDKDF (reference sequence).

The gene calls are TRBV7-9 and TRBJ2-1; 7 nucleotides line up with TRBD1. Germline CDR1 and CDR2: SEHNR and FQNEAQ (reference sequence). The CDR3 consists of 15 residues. The V gene end was trimmed by 2 bases and the J gene end by 7 bases; junction bases not matched to a gene: 8. CDR3 coding DNA: TGTGCCAGCAGCTTACGGTCAGGGGGACGGAATGAGCAGTTCTTC. It specifies CASSLRSGGRNEQFF.

This rearrangement joins TRBV28 to TRBJ1-3, with 10 bases identical to TRBD1. The CDR3 totals 15 residues. CDR1 MDHEN and CDR2 SYDVKM come from the germline V gene. The V gene end was trimmed by 6 bases and the J gene end by 5 bases; junction bases not matched to a gene: 7. The CDR3 DNA is TGTGCCAGCAGACAACCGGGACAGGGGCGAAACACCATATATTTT. It translates to CASRQPGQGRNTIYF.

This clone has only one observation. The genes are TRBV5-1 and TRBJ2-1; D possibly matches TRBD1 or TRBD2 (5 bases each). The length of the CDR3 is 14 residues. Trimming removed 7 bases at V and 4 bases at J, with 15 bases between. In germline, CDR1 is SGHRS, CDR2 YFSETQ. CDR3 sequence reads: CASFMGELYNEQFF. In DNA form, the CDR3 reads TGCGCCAGCTTCATGGGGGAGCTATACAATGAGCAGTTCTTC.

This chain links TRBV6-5 with TRBJ1-5, with no clear D. The CDR3 is made up of 13 amino acids. V lost 4 bases to trimming and J lost 4 bases, with 8 bases between them. Germline V CDR1 and CDR2: MNHEY, SVGAGI. CDR3 protein: CASSSQQNQPQHF. The CDR3 region has the DNA TGTGCCAGCAGTTCACAGCAAAATCAGCCCCAGCATTTT.

The V call is TRBV6-5, the J call TRBJ2-5, with D possibly TRBD1 on 6 matching bases. CDR3 length: 14 amino acids. Germline CDR1 is MNHEY and CDR2 is SVGAGI. V lost 5 bases, J lost 4 bases, and 14 bases lay in between. In DNA, the CDR3 is TGTGCCAGCAGTAACAGGGTTGTTGGAGAGACCCAGTACTTC. Amino acids: CASSNRVVGETQYF.

The chain uses TRBV27 and TRBJ1-1; 9 nucleotides agree with TRBD1. Germline-derived CDR1 and CDR2 are MNHEY and SMNVEV (reference sequence). CDR3 size: 14 residues. The V gene end was trimmed by 6 bases and the J gene end by 4 bases; junction bases not matched to a gene: 6. CDR3 in amino acids: CASSLSGQGTEAFF. CDR3 in DNA: TGTGCCAGCAGCCTGTCGGGACAGGGCACTGAAGCTTTCTTT.

Only one count was recorded for this clone. The chain uses TRBV12-3 or TRBV12-4 and TRBJ1-2, with D hard to call. Trimming took 7 bases from V and 4 from J, leaving 13 bases between them. This CDR3 contains 13 residues. The CDR3 here is CASTPGQAYGYTF. The CDR3 region has the DNA TGTGCCAGCACCCCCGGGCAGGCCTATGGCTACACCTTC.

The rearrangement links TRBV29-1 to TRBJ2-3; D possibly corresponds to TRBD2 (6 bases). Germline CDR1 and CDR2: SQVTM and ANQGSEA. V lost 4 bases and J 5 bases, leaving 13 bases between the germline ends. CDR3 length: 13 residues. CDR3 in amino acids: CSVGDSLVDTQYF. The CDR3 nucleotides are TGCAGCGTTGGGGACTCCCTAGTAGATACGCAGTATTTT.

The chain has TRBV2 and TRBJ2-5; D is unclear. The CDR3 sequence is 15 residues long. From germline, CDR1 is SNHLY and CDR2 FYNNEI. Trimming removed 3 bases from V and 5 bases from J, with 16 bases in between. In DNA form, the CDR3 reads TGTGCCAGCAGTGAGATGGTGGGGATCTCGGAGACCCAGTACTTC. Translating gives CASSEMVGISETQYF.

The V gene is TRBV3-1 (or the pseudogene TRBV3-2), the J gene TRBJ1-5, with a tentative D call TRBD1 (6 bases). Germline-derived CDR1 and CDR2 are LGHDT and YNNKEL (reference sequence). This CDR3 contains 13 residues. V dropped 4 bases and J dropped 6 bases, with 10 bases sitting between them. Here the CDR3 DNA reads TGTGCCAGCAGCCCAGGGGTTGGTCAGCCCCAGCATTTT. Translation: CASSPGVGQPQHF.

The genes are TRBV5-1 and TRBJ2-7, with a tentative D call TRBD2 (6 bases). The CDR3 extends over 15 amino acids. The ends were cut back, 0 bases at V and 0 bases at J, with 10 bases in the middle. Germline V gene data show CDR1 as SGHRS and CDR2 as YFSETQ. The CDR3 is CASSLGGTGSYEQYF. Here the CDR3 DNA reads TGCGCCAGCAGCTTGGGCGGGACGGGCTCCTACGAGCAGTACTTC.

This rearrangement joins TRBV7-9 to TRBJ1-2; 8 bases fit TRBD1. With 5 bases clipped from V and 8 bases from J, the junction kept 13 bases outside the gene matches. Germline V lookup: CDR1 SEHNR, CDR2 FQNEAQ (reference sequence). The CDR3 runs to 15 residues. This CDR3 reads CASSEGLMTGEGYTF. In DNA form, the CDR3 reads TGTGCCAGCAGCGAGGGGCTGATGACAGGGGAAGGCTACACCTTC.

This chain uses TRBV29-1 with TRBJ2-3; no reliable D call. The CDR3 sequence is 11 residues long. Germline CDR1 SQVTM, CDR2 ANQGSEA. With 7 bases removed from V and 4 bases from J, the gap between germline ends came to 9 bases. Here the CDR3 DNA reads TGCAGCGGCTACGAGGCAGATACGCAGTATTTT. It translates to CSGYEADTQYF.

Only a few counts were recorded for this clone. The V and J genes are TRBV11-2 and TRBJ2-2, with a weak D call TRBD2 (7 bases). The CDR3 has 16 residues. Trimming removed 7 bases from V and 1 base from J, with 16 bases in between. Germline values: CDR1 SGHAT, CDR2 FQNNGV. For the CDR3, the DNA is TGTGCCAGCACGGTACGGGGGGCGCGGAACACCGGGGAGCTGTTTTTT. Amino acids: CASTVRGARNTGELFF.

The J gene is TRBJ1-5, the V gene TRBV28, with D unclear. The V gene lost 5 bases and the J gene lost 7 bases, with 9 bases spanning the gap. The CDR3 sequence is 12 residues long. CDR1 is MDHEN and CDR2 is SYDVKM in the germline V gene. The CDR3 bases are TGTGCCAGCAGTGCCGCGGGGCAGCCCCAGCATTTT. Translating gives CASSAAGQPQHF.

The chain carries TRBV29-1 and TRBJ2-3; a weak D match, TRBD2 (5 bases). Trimming stripped 3 bases from V and 4 bases from J, with 8 bases between. The V gene's germline CDR1 is SQVTM and CDR2 ANQGSEA. CDR3 length: 12 residues. CDR3 in DNA: TGCAGCGTTGACCCGGAGGCAGATACGCAGTATTTT. Protein: CSVDPEADTQYF.

The V and J genes are TRBV3-1 (or the pseudogene TRBV3-2) and TRBJ1-6; D unclear. CDR3 length: 15 residues. The germline V gene has CDR1 LGHDT and CDR2 YNNKEL (reference sequence). Between the trimmed V and J ends, which lost 1 base and 7 bases, there was a span of 11 bases. The CDR3 protein is CASSQVGGENSPLHF. Written as DNA, the CDR3 is TGTGCCAGCAGCCAAGTTGGCGGGGAGAATTCACCCCTCCACTTT.

The chain carries TRBV27 and TRBJ2-1, with D perhaps TRBD1 (5 bases). V dropped 6 bases and J dropped 0 bases, with 12 bases sitting between them. The germline V gene has CDR1 MNHEY and CDR2 SMNVEV (reference sequence). This CDR3 comprises 15 residues. CDR3: CASRLGLGSYNEQFF. The CDR3 DNA sequence: TGTGCCAGCAGATTGGGGCTTGGCTCCTACAATGAGCAGTTCTTC.

This rearrangement joins TRBV11-2 to TRBJ2-5, with D tentatively TRBD2 (5 bases). The CDR3 covers 16 residues. Trimming shortened V by 7 bases and J by 2 bases, and 20 bases separated the two germline ends. The V gene's germline CDR1 is SGHAT and CDR2 FQNNGV. This CDR3 reads CASNPPGKARQETQYF. The CDR3 nucleotides read TGTGCCAGCAATCCCCCCGGGAAGGCCCGACAAGAGACCCAGTACTTC. Full variable domain (rest looked up from reference TRBV11-2 and TRBJ2-5): EAGVAQSPRYKIIEKRQSVAFWCNPISGHATLYWYQQILGQGPKLLIQFQNNGVVDDSQLPKDRFSAERLKGVDSTLKIQPAKLEDSAVYLCASNPPGKARQETQYFGPGTRLLVL.

The chain links TRBV19 to TRBJ2-1; unclear D gene. V was pared by 3 bases and J by 1 base, with 4 bases between. This CDR3 spans 13 amino acids. Germline CDR1 reads LNHDA; CDR2 reads SQIVND (reference sequence). CDR3 DNA sequence: TGTGCCAGTAGTATGAGTTCCTACAATGAGCAGTTCTTC. Residues: CASSMSSYNEQFF.

The V and J genes are TRBV4-1 and TRBJ1-4; maybe TRBD1 (6 bases). CDR3 length: 16 amino acids. Trimming removed 0 bases from V and 1 base from J, with 9 bases in between. CDR1 and CDR2 (germline): MGHRA, YSYEKL. CDR3 in amino acids: CASSQDQGGTNEKLFF. DNA of the CDR3: TGCGCCAGCAGCCAAGATCAAGGGGGAACTAATGAAAAACTGTTTTTT.